The next 28 T cell receptor beta chains were all read from a single sample in a study of cytomegalovirus exposure and HLA in healthy donors (TCRdb year 2017). Library construction relied on the immunoSEQ multiplex PCR assay. The multiplex PCR relied on a mix of 60 forward primers for TCR Vbeta segments and 13 reverse primers for TCR Jbeta segments. TCRdb carries this immuneACCESS record with in-frame sequences only. Its versions omit some clonotypes, under half of them owing to an unresolved V gene in the studies checked, with the rest unexplained. The sample table lists roughly 100,000 clones, around 74% of them with a count of one. 1.5% to 2% of the sample comes from the top ten. Sequenced sample: PBMCs. The source is a woman aged 35 to 49 in good health and CMV-seronegative.

This chain uses TRBV20-1 with TRBJ1-1; D might be TRBD1 (6 bases). There are 11 residues in the CDR3. The V end was cut by 1 base, the J end by 8 bases, with 8 bases between. Germline assignment: CDR1 DFQATT and CDR2 SNEGSKA (reference sequence). The CDR3: CSARGDREAFF. For the CDR3, the DNA is TGCAGTGCTAGAGGAGACAGGGAAGCTTTCTTT.

The rearrangement uses TRBV21-1 and TRBJ2-3; TRBD2, as called in the table, went unchecked against the DNA. TRBV21-1 is reported as a pseudogene. The CDR3 extends over 17 amino acids. CDR3 amino acids: CARFGTSGRTFWDTQYF. The CDR3 DNA follows: TGTGCCAGATTCGGGACTAGCGGACGTACGTTCTGGGATACGCAGTATTTT.

V usage is TRBV19 and J usage is TRBJ1-3; D uncertain. Germline CDR1 is LNHDA and CDR2 is SQIVND (reference sequence). Trimming shortened V by 5 bases and J by 0 bases, and 11 bases separated the two germline ends. CDR3 size: 15 residues. CDR3 protein: CASSWLGSSGNTIYF. Written as DNA, the CDR3 is TGTGCCAGTAGTTGGCTGGGGAGCTCTGGAAACACCATATATTTT.

J is TRBJ1-2 and V is TRBV27; D might be TRBD1 (6 bases). The germline gives CDR1 MNHEY, CDR2 SMNVEV (reference sequence). The CDR3 is 13 amino acids. V lost 6 bases, J lost 7 bases, and 15 bases lay in between. The CDR3 region has the DNA TGTGCCAGCAGCCATGACGTGGGGGCTGGCTACACCTTC. Its translation: CASSHDVGAGYTF.

This chain links TRBV14 with TRBJ2-2, with 8 bases that match TRBD1. With V trimmed by 4 bases and J by 6 bases, 10 bases remained unmatched. Germline CDR1 and CDR2: SGHDN and FVKESK. The CDR3 is 16 residues long. The chain's CDR3 is CASSRVQGAGSGELFF. CDR3 coding DNA: TGTGCCAGCAGCCGGGTTCAGGGGGCTGGCTCCGGGGAGCTGTTTTTT.

This rearrangement joins TRBV18 to TRBJ1-3; D gene uncertain. CDR1 is KGHSH and CDR2 is LQKENI in the germline V gene. The CDR3 covers 16 residues. V dropped 4 bases and J dropped 3 bases, with 16 bases sitting between them. For the CDR3, the DNA is TGTGCCAGCTCACTAAATGCGGGCAAAGATGGAAACACCATATATTTT. This codes for CASSLNAGKDGNTIYF.

V is TRBV6-5 and J is TRBJ1-4, with a weak D call TRBD1 (6 bases). Germline CDR1 MNHEY, CDR2 SVGAGI. The V end was cut by 5 bases, the J end by 8 bases, with 18 bases between. There are 15 residues in the CDR3. The CDR3 here is CASSKQGGGGEKLFF. DNA for the CDR3: TGTGCCAGCAGTAAACAGGGTGGAGGCGGAGAAAAACTGTTTTTT.

The V gene is TRBV29-1, the J gene TRBJ2-7, with D possibly matching TRBD2 (5 bases). This CDR3 comprises 13 residues. Germline CDR1 SQVTM, CDR2 ANQGSEA. The ends were cut back, 6 bases at V and 3 bases at J, with 15 bases in the middle. The CDR3, as DNA: TGCAGCGTGGCGGAGGAACTTGGCTACGAGCAGTACTTC. This translates into CSVAEELGYEQYF.

With respect to this clone: A read error may account for a junction end that differs from germline. The chain carries TRBV7-9 and TRBJ1-1; a weak D match, TRBD1 (5 bases). There are 12 residues in the CDR3. Germline V gene sequence: CDR1 SEHNR, CDR2 FQNEAQ (reference sequence). The CDR3 spells CSSSQGNTEAFF. In DNA, the CDR3 is TGTTCCAGCAGCCAGGGGAACACTGAAGCTTTCTTT.

The genes are TRBV7-9 and TRBJ2-1; 13 nucleotides line up with TRBD2. The length of the CDR3 is 17 residues. Germline values: CDR1 SEHNR, CDR2 FQNEAQ (reference sequence). Trimming cost V 5 bases and J 6 bases; bases outside gene matches: 10. Here the CDR3 DNA reads TGTGCCAGCAGCCCACTACTAGCGGGAGGGCCCCGCAATGAGCAGTTCTTC. As protein: CASSPLLAGGPRNEQFF.

A few counts support this clone. The rearrangement uses TRBV4-2 and TRBJ1-6, with TRBD1 matching over 7 bases. The length of the CDR3 is 15 residues. Germline loops: CDR1 LGHNA, CDR2 YNFKEQ. Trimming took 8 bases from V and 7 from J; bases not matched to a gene: 11. The CDR3 DNA follows: TGTGCCAGCGGTCCACCGGGACAGTTAAATTCACCCCTCCACTTT. Translating it yields CASGPPGQLNSPLHF.

The CDR3 coding sequence is TGTGCCAGCTCACCGACTAGGGGAATTGATACCGGGGAGCTGTTTTTT. It specifies CASSPTRGIDTGELFF. This chain joins TRBV18 and TRBJ2-2, with TRBD2 as a possible D gene (6 bases). Trimming cost V 3 bases and J 5 bases, with 16 bases left between them. This CDR3 has 16 amino acids. CDR1 KGHSH and CDR2 LQKENI come from the germline V gene.

This chain links TRBV18 with TRBJ2-3; weak D call: TRBD1 (6 bases). Trimming removed 0 bases from V and 3 bases from J, with 16 bases in between. Germline V lookup: CDR1 KGHSH, CDR2 LQKENI. The CDR3 is made up of 17 amino acids. The CDR3 region is CASSPPSHRVATDTQYF. CDR3 nucleotides: TGTGCCAGCTCACCACCGTCCCACAGGGTGGCGACAGATACGCAGTATTTT.

The V gene is TRBV6-1, the J gene TRBJ1-2; D unclear. The CDR3 has 12 amino acids. CDR1 is MNHNS and CDR2 is SASEGT in the germline V gene. Trimming stripped 3 bases from V and 5 bases from J, with 7 bases between. The CDR3 coding sequence is TGTGCCAGCAGTGACGCCCTATATGGCTACACCTTC. Amino acid sequence: CASSDALYGYTF.

This chain connects TRBV9 to TRBJ2-7; perhaps TRBD1 as D (5 bases). The CDR3 has 14 amino acids. V lost 0 bases and J lost 0, with 7 bases in between. Germline values: CDR1 SGDLS, CDR2 YYNGEE. This CDR3 is CASSVGRASYEQYF. CDR3 sequence (DNA): TGTGCCAGCAGCGTAGGCAGGGCCTCCTACGAGCAGTACTTC. Full variable domain (missing parts from reference TRBV9 and TRBJ2-7): DSGVTQTPKHLITATGQRVTLRCSPRSGDLSVYWYQQSLDQGLQFLIQYYNGEERAKGNILERFSAQQFPDLHSELNLSSLELGDSALYFCASSVGRASYEQYFGPGTRLTVT.

CDR3 nucleotides: TGTGCCTGGAGTTTAGGGGCAGATACGCAGTATTTT. Its translation is CAWSLGADTQYF. The chain has TRBV30 and TRBJ2-3, with D possibly matching TRBD1 (5 bases). The CDR3 has 12 residues. V lost 2 bases to trimming and J lost 4 bases, with 7 bases between them. The V gene's germline CDR1 is GTSNPN and CDR2 SVGIG (reference sequence).

Of note for this clone: Sequence at one end of the junction differs from germline and may be a read error. The J gene is TRBJ1-2, the V gene TRBV7-9, with 10 bases that match TRBD1. The CDR3 has 16 residues. Germline CDR1 reads SEHNR; CDR2 reads FQNEAQ (reference sequence). This chain's CDR3 is CSSSYDPGQGRDGYTF. As DNA, the CDR3 is TGTTCCAGCAGCTACGATCCGGGACAGGGGAGGGATGGCTACACCTTC.

This chain connects TRBV2 to TRBJ2-3; 7 nucleotides agree with TRBD2. CDR1 SNHLY and CDR2 FYNNEI come from the germline V gene. This CDR3 region has 16 residues. V gave up 0 bases and J gave up 3 bases; unmatched junction bases: 6. The CDR3 is CASSEALGGRTDTQYF. As DNA, the CDR3 is TGTGCCAGCAGTGAAGCGTTGGGCGGGAGAACAGATACGCAGTATTTT.

The chain uses TRBV5-4 and TRBJ2-5; D not resolved. The CDR3 runs to 13 residues. V was clipped by 2 bases and J by 2 bases, with 7 bases between them. From germline, CDR1 is SGHNT and CDR2 YYREEE (reference sequence). The chain's CDR3 is CASSLPVQETQYF. CDR3 in DNA: TGTGCCAGCAGCTTACCAGTACAAGAGACCCAGTACTTC.

The V and J genes are TRBV4-2 and TRBJ2-5; 7 bases fit TRBD2. V was pared by 3 bases and J by 5 bases, with 0 bases of the junction left unmatched. CDR3 length: 12 amino acids. The germline V gene encodes CDR1 LGHNA and CDR2 YNFKEQ. The CDR3: CASSQGGETQYF. The CDR3 DNA reads TGTGCCAGCAGCCAGGGGGGGGAGACCCAGTACTTC.

The CDR3 loop reads CASSPRGSPYQETQYF. CDR3 in DNA: TGTGCCAGCAGCCCTAGGGGGTCTCCTTACCAAGAGACCCAGTACTTC. The gene calls are TRBV7-8 and TRBJ2-5; D is possibly TRBD1 (6 bases). The CDR3 is 16 amino acids. From germline, CDR1 is SGHVS and CDR2 FQNEAQ. With 5 bases removed from V and 0 bases from J, the gap between germline ends came to 16 bases. The full variable domain, completed using reference TRBV7-8 and TRBJ2-5, is GAGVSQSPRYKVAKRGQDVALRCDPISGHVSLFWYQQALGQGPEFLTYFQNEAQLDKSGLPSDRFFAERPEGSVSTLKIQRTQQEDSAVYLCASSPRGSPYQETQYFGPGTRLLVL.

The table lists this clone with a count of one. The chain employs TRBV7-3 and TRBJ2-3; 8 nucleotides agree with TRBD1. Trimming cost V 4 bases and J 0 bases; bases outside gene matches: 3. The CDR3 sequence is 15 residues long. Germline V lookup: CDR1 SGHTA, CDR2 FQGTGA. CDR3 residues: CASSYTGGSTDTQYF. The CDR3 DNA is TGTGCCAGCAGCTACACAGGGGGAAGCACAGATACGCAGTATTTT.

This clone was detected once. The genes are TRBV27 and TRBJ1-5; 8 bases are shared with TRBD1. J was trimmed by 4 bases and V by 4 bases; bases with no gene match: 9. From germline, CDR1 is MNHEY and CDR2 SMNVEV (reference sequence). This CDR3 comprises 16 residues. The CDR3 DNA reads TGTGCCAGCAGTTCGATACAGGGGGAAAGGAATCAGCCCCAGCATTTT. Translating it yields CASSSIQGERNQPQHF.

The chain joins TRBV5-1 to TRBJ2-2; possibly TRBD2 for D (5 bases). V lost 7 bases and J lost 3, with 13 bases in between. The CDR3 consists of 14 residues. The germline CDR1 and CDR2 sequences are SGHRS and YFSETQ. CDR3 amino acids: CASARSGDTGELFF. Written as DNA, the CDR3 is TGCGCCAGCGCCCGAAGCGGAGACACCGGGGAGCTGTTTTTT.

This sequence joins TRBV4-3 and TRBJ2-7; 8 bases line up with TRBD2. The V gene end was trimmed by 0 bases and the J gene end by 6 bases; junction bases not matched to a gene: 13. The germline gives CDR1 LGHNA, CDR2 YSLEER. This CDR3 has 17 residues. In DNA form, the CDR3 reads TGCGCCAGCAGCCAAGACACCTTCTCCCGGGGGGGCCGCGAGCAGTACTTC. Encoded protein: CASSQDTFSRGGREQYF.

This chain uses TRBV11-3 with TRBJ2-5; no clear D. Trimming took off 1 base at V and 4 bases at J, with 13 bases between the two ends. This CDR3 contains 15 residues. In germline, CDR1 is SGHNT, CDR2 YENEEA. The CDR3 loop is CASSLGQVGVETQYF. The CDR3 region has the DNA TGTGCCAGCAGCTTAGGCCAGGTCGGCGTAGAGACCCAGTACTTC.

This chain joins TRBV5-4 and TRBJ2-7, with TRBD1 matching 8 bases. This CDR3 comprises 16 residues. V lost 3 bases and J lost 3; bases outside the gene matches: 11. Germline CDR1 reads SGHNT; CDR2 reads YYREEE (reference sequence). The DNA for the CDR3 is TGTGCCAGCAGCTCGAAAACCGGGACAGGAATCTACGAGCAGTACTTC. This encodes CASSSKTGTGIYEQYF.

V and J are TRBV27 and TRBJ1-6, with 7 bases that match TRBD1. Germline V CDR1 and CDR2: MNHEY, SMNVEV (reference sequence). The CDR3 is made up of 15 amino acids. V shed 6 bases and J 10 bases; nucleotides not matched to a gene: 12. The CDR3 loop reads CASRQEQGTRSPLHF. CDR3 sequence (DNA): TGTGCCAGCAGGCAAGAACAGGGGACGCGGTCACCCCTCCACTTT.